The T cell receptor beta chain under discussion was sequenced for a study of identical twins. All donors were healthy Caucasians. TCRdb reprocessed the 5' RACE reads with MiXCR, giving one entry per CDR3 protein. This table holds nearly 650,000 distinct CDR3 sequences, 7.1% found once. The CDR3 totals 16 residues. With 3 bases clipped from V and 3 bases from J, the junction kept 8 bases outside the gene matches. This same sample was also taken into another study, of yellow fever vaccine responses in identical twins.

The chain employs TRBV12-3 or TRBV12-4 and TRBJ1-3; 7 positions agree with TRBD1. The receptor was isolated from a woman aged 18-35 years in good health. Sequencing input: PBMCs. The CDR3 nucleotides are TGTGCCAGCAGTTTCGACAGGGAGGGCGTTGGAAACACCATATATTTT. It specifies CASSFDREGVGNTIYF.